One sample yielded the 24 T cell receptor beta chains listed below, sequenced in a study of shared clonotypes between healthy human individuals. Produced via immunoSEQ multiplex PCR; TCRdb's table is partial and in-frame only. The sample lists some 700,000 clones, about 90% occurring once. Specimen: memory CD8+ T cells from PBMCs. The subset is: CD45RO+ cells pooled with CCR7-negative TemRA cells. The receptors come from a man between 18 and 35 years old in good health. Some clones in this sample may be carry-over from other donors' samples.

The chain is built from TRBV28 and TRBJ2-2, with D uncertain. The CDR3 totals 14 residues. V shed 6 bases and J shed 6 bases, with 14 bases lying between them. Germline lookup yields CDR1 MDHEN and CDR2 SYDVKM. The CDR3 loop reads CASSHRGRAGELFF. The CDR3 bases are TGTGCCAGCAGCCACCGTGGACGGGCCGGGGAGCTGTTTTTT.

V usage is TRBV5-1 and J usage is TRBJ2-2; D is unresolved. The CDR3 extends over 12 amino acids. Trimming removed 0 bases from V and 7 bases from J, with 4 bases in between. Germline loops: CDR1 SGHRS, CDR2 YFSETQ. The CDR3 region has the DNA TGCGCCAGCAGCTTGGTAGGCGGGGAGCTGTTTTTT. Its protein is CASSLVGGELFF.

J is TRBJ2-1 and V is TRBV25-1; D is possibly TRBD2 (6 bases). The CDR3 length is 16 residues. Germline V gene lookup returns CDR1 MGHDK and CDR2 SYGVNS. Trimming pared 2 bases from V and 2 bases from J, leaving 13 bases between. In DNA, the CDR3 is TGTGCCAGCAGTGAAACGGAGGGGCCCCCCTACAATGAGCAGTTCTTC. Translating gives CASSETEGPPYNEQFF.

The chain couples TRBV15 to TRBJ2-7; perhaps TRBD2 as D (6 bases). This CDR3 contains 13 residues. Between the trimmed V and J ends, which lost 4 bases and 7 bases, there was a span of 14 bases. The germline V gene encodes CDR1 LNHNV and CDR2 YYDKDF (reference sequence). The DNA for the CDR3 is TGTGCCACCAGCACGGCGGAGGGGAGGGAGCAGTACTTC. As protein: CATSTAEGREQYF.

The chain recombines TRBV7-6 with TRBJ2-1, with D maybe TRBD2 (6 bases). Germline lookup yields CDR1 SGHVS and CDR2 FNYEAQ. The CDR3 has 11 residues. Between the trimmed V and J ends, which lost 5 bases and 10 bases, there was a span of 9 bases. In nucleotides, the CDR3 is TGTGCCAGCAGCCCGGGACTGGAGCAGTTCTTC. Translation: CASSPGLEQFF.

The rearrangement joins TRBV6-1 to TRBJ1-4; D might be TRBD1 (5 bases). The CDR3 runs to 14 residues. Trimming stripped 3 bases from V and 7 bases from J, with 12 bases between. Germline CDR1 and CDR2: MNHNS and SASEGT. DNA of the CDR3: TGTGCCAGCAGTGACCTTAATGGGGGTGAAAAACTGTTTTTT. Amino acid sequence: CASSDLNGGEKLFF.

The J gene is TRBJ2-7, the V gene TRBV4-3; TRBD2 aligns across 8 bases. The V segment lost 4 bases and the J segment 0 bases; nucleotides outside the gene matches: 14. Looked up from germline, CDR1 is LGHNA and CDR2 is YSLEER. The CDR3 runs 18 residues. CDR3 residues: CASSPGAALAEHSYEQYF. The CDR3 nucleotides are TGCGCCAGCAGCCCGGGGGCAGCACTAGCGGAACACTCCTACGAGCAGTACTTC.

This chain joins TRBV19 and TRBJ2-7, with TRBD2 identical over 12 bases. The junction had 12 bases not matched to a gene; V was cut back by 2 bases and J by 7 bases. Germline CDR1 and CDR2: LNHDA and SQIVND (reference sequence). The CDR3 is made up of 17 amino acids. CDR3 loop: CASSIPRTGLAGKEQYF. CDR3 nucleotides: TGTGCCAGTAGTATACCCCGGACCGGACTAGCGGGAAAGGAGCAGTACTTC.

The chain has TRBV7-9 and TRBJ2-7; 10 bases map to TRBD2. The CDR3 is 15 residues long. Losses at the gene ends were 5 bases for V and 3 bases for J; bases not matched to a gene: 7. Per the germline V gene, CDR1 is SEHNR and CDR2 is FQNEAQ (reference sequence). Here the CDR3 DNA reads TGTGCCAGCAGCCGACTAGCGGGCGAGAACTACGAGCAGTACTTC. The encoded protein is CASSRLAGENYEQYF.

CDR3 amino acids: CASSLLGASGGNQPQHF. DNA of the CDR3: TGTGCCAGCAGTTTATTGGGGGCAAGTGGGGGCAATCAGCCCCAGCATTTT. The gene calls are TRBV27 and TRBJ1-5; maybe TRBD1 (6 bases). Looked up from germline, CDR1 is MNHEY and CDR2 is SMNVEV (reference sequence). The CDR3 consists of 17 residues. Trimming took off 1 base at V and 2 bases at J, with 15 bases between the two ends.

This clone was seen only once. V and J are TRBV11-2 and TRBJ1-1; the D gene is possibly TRBD1 (6 bases). The germline gives CDR1 SGHAT, CDR2 FQNNGV. V was cut by 7 bases and J by 2 bases, with 20 bases left in between. This CDR3 region has 16 residues. In nucleotides, the CDR3 is TGTGCCAGCATGGTTGGCAGGGGACTACCAAACACTGAAGCTTTCTTT. As protein: CASMVGRGLPNTEAFF.

This chain connects TRBV6-1 to TRBJ2-3; perhaps D is TRBD1 or TRBD2 (5 bases each). Trimming left V 8 bases short and J 4 bases short, with 10 bases between. Germline V lookup: CDR1 MNHNS, CDR2 SASEGT. CDR3 length equals 12 residues. CDR3 bases: TGTGCCAGCGTCGGGGCCGCAGATACGCAGTATTTT. It yields the protein CASVGAADTQYF.

The genes are TRBV9 and TRBJ1-1; a weak D match, TRBD1 (5 bases). Germline V lookup: CDR1 SGDLS, CDR2 YYNGEE. The CDR3 contains 16 residues. Trimming removed 3 bases from V and 4 bases from J, with 19 bases in between. The CDR3 DNA reads TGTGCCAGCAGCGCGGGCGACAGCCCCGAGGGCACTGAAGCTTTCTTT. As protein: CASSAGDSPEGTEAFF.

This rearrangement joins TRBV7-9 to TRBJ1-4; unclear D gene. CDR3 size: 13 residues. V shed 10 bases and J shed 2 bases, with 11 bases lying between them. The germline V gene encodes CDR1 SEHNR and CDR2 FQNEAQ (reference sequence). The CDR3 coding sequence is TGTGCCACCGACACGTCTACTAATGAAAAACTGTTTTTT. Translation gives CATDTSTNEKLFF.

The V and J genes are TRBV5-4 and TRBJ1-2, with D unresolved. CDR3 length: 12 amino acids. V was pared by 3 bases and J by 7 bases, with 10 bases between. Germline V gene data show CDR1 as SGHNT and CDR2 as YYREEE (reference sequence). The CDR3 bases are TGTGCCAGCAGCTCCCAGGAACCTGGCTACACCTTC. Amino acid sequence: CASSSQEPGYTF.

The rearrangement links TRBV29-1 to TRBJ2-5, with 11 nucleotides matching TRBD2. The last part of the DNA fits TRBJ2-7 better; the J call may be wrong. The CDR3 is 13 amino acids. Germline lookup yields CDR1 SQVTM and CDR2 ANQGSEA. The CDR3, as DNA: TGCAGCGTAGGGACTAGCGGCACCTACGAGCAGTACTTC. Its translation is CSVGTSGTYEQYF.

Here the CDR3 DNA reads TGCAGCGTTGTGCCGCCTAGCGGCCTAAGGGGGGAGACCCAGTACTTC. Protein product: CSVVPPSGLRGETQYF. This sequence joins TRBV29-1 and TRBJ2-5; a possible D gene is TRBD2 (7 bases). Germline V lookup: CDR1 SQVTM, CDR2 ANQGSEA. Trimming removed 4 bases from V and 5 bases from J, with 23 bases in between. CDR3 size: 16 residues.

In its sample, this clone was seen a few times. In the same sample, other DNA sequences code for this CDR3. The V call is TRBV5-1, the J call TRBJ1-1, with D hard to call. CDR1 and CDR2 (germline): SGHRS, YFSETQ. Trimming stripped 5 bases from V and 5 bases from J, with 7 bases between. The length of the CDR3 is 11 residues. The CDR3 region is CASRGGTEAFF. The CDR3, as DNA: TGCGCCAGCAGGGGAGGAACTGAAGCTTTCTTT.

The chain recombines TRBV7-8 with TRBJ2-3; 7 bases are shared with TRBD2. After removal of 5 bases from V and 2 bases from J, the junction contained 13 bases not matched to a gene. Germline CDR1 reads SGHVS; CDR2 reads FQNEAQ. CDR3 length equals 17 residues. CDR3: CASSGLAGRTYTDTQYF. The CDR3 bases are TGTGCCAGCAGCGGATTAGCGGGCAGAACATACACAGATACGCAGTATTTT.

The CDR3 protein is CASSLPPSNEKLFF. The CDR3 DNA reads as TGTGCCAGCAGTCTGCCCCCCTCTAATGAAAAACTGTTTTTT. The gene calls are TRBV28 and TRBJ1-4; no reliable D call. Trimming removed 5 bases at V and 3 bases at J, with 10 bases between. The CDR3 spans 14 residues. CDR1 and CDR2 (germline): MDHEN, SYDVKM.

The V gene is TRBV13, the J gene TRBJ1-2; a possible D gene is TRBD1 (6 bases). There are 15 residues in the CDR3. The germline V gene has CDR1 PRHDT and CDR2 FYEKMQ (reference sequence). The V end was cut by 3 bases, the J end by 6 bases, with 17 bases between. CDR3 sequence: CASSFGGRRTDGYTF. CDR3 in DNA: TGTGCCAGCAGCTTTGGGGGCAGGAGGACTGATGGCTACACCTTC.

The rearrangement joins TRBV9 to TRBJ2-1; D not resolved. CDR3 length: 14 amino acids. V lost 4 bases, J lost 9 bases, and 17 bases lay in between. Germline CDR1 SGDLS, CDR2 YYNGEE. The chain's CDR3 is CASSPPGVLVEQFF. The CDR3 DNA reads TGTGCCAGCAGCCCGCCTGGGGTGTTGGTTGAGCAGTTCTTC.

This clone has more than one count but fewer than ten. The chain's CDR3 is CASSEGALLQPQHF. In nucleotides, the CDR3 is TGTGCCAGCAGTGAAGGGGCACTTCTTCAGCCCCAGCATTTT. The chain joins TRBV2 to TRBJ1-5, with D unclear. V lost 1 base, J lost 6 bases, and 10 bases lay in between. CDR1 is SNHLY, CDR2 FYNNEI, per germline. This CDR3 region has 14 residues.

V is TRBV4-2 and J is TRBJ2-7, with D tentatively TRBD2 (6 bases). V lost 4 bases to trimming and J lost 1 base, with 17 bases between them. From germline, CDR1 is LGHNA and CDR2 YNFKEQ. The CDR3 is made up of 16 amino acids. The CDR3 DNA reads TGTGCCAGCAGCCTACAAAATAGCGGAGATTCCTACGAGCAGTACTTC. Translated, it gives CASSLQNSGDSYEQYF.